Following are 27 T cell receptor beta chains from one sample sequenced in a study of PD-L1 blockade in urothelial cancer (dated by TCRdb to about 2017). The protocol used for the library was the immunoSEQ multiplex PCR assay. The clones in this table, taken by TCRdb from immuneACCESS, are in-frame only. Not every clone is retained; where verified, under half of the shortfall comes from an unresolved V gene, and the cause of the rest is unknown. The sample includes roughly 32,000 clones, with approximately 82% observed a single time. About 31% of the sample goes to the ten largest clones. Source: PBMCs, taken around atezolizumab (anti-PD-L1) treatment. The source is a man aged 55 to 70 with urothelial cancer.

By its share, this clone is medium-sized. The rearrangement joins TRBV5-4 to TRBJ1-1; 10 bases map to TRBD1. There are 15 residues in the CDR3. The V gene's germline CDR1 is SGHNT and CDR2 YYREEE (reference sequence). J gave up 5 bases and V 4 bases, and 8 bases lay outside the gene matches. The CDR3 loop reads CASSPPGTGETEAFF. DNA for the CDR3: TGTGCCAGCAGCCCTCCCGGGACAGGGGAAACTGAAGCTTTCTTT.

The chain recombines TRBV7-8 with TRBJ2-1; 9 bases map to TRBD2. Germline loops: CDR1 SGHVS, CDR2 FQNEAQ. The CDR3 is made up of 17 amino acids. J was trimmed by 0 bases and V by 3 bases; bases with no gene match: 6. CDR3 protein: CASSFIFSGSSYNEQFF. CDR3 coding DNA: TGTGCCAGCAGCTTCATTTTTAGCGGGAGCTCCTACAATGAGCAGTTCTTC.

The chain couples TRBV27 to TRBJ1-2; 9 nucleotides match TRBD1. The CDR3 sequence is 15 residues long. Germline V gives CDR1 MNHEY, CDR2 SMNVEV (reference sequence). V trimming: 2 bases; J trimming: 5 bases; junction bases outside the gene matches: 6. The DNA for the CDR3 is TGTGCCAGCAGTTTAACAGGGGGCTCTCCGTATGGCTACACCTTC. This codes for CASSLTGGSPYGYTF.

The chain has TRBV2 and TRBJ2-7, with 7 bases lining up with TRBD1. Germline CDR1 SNHLY, CDR2 FYNNEI. The trim removed 2 bases at V and 6 bases at J, leaving 7 bases unmatched. This CDR3 is built from 14 residues. The CDR3 DNA is TGTGCCAGCAGTGAAAGGGGGCACCCCTCCGAGCAGTACTTC. Protein sequence: CASSERGHPSEQYF. The whole variable domain, remainder taken from reference TRBV2 and TRBJ2-7, is EPEVTQTPSHQVTQMGQEVILRCVPISNHLYFYWYRQILGQKVEFLVSFYNNEISEKSEIFDDQFSVERPDGSNFTLKIRSTKLEDSAMYFCASSERGHPSEQYFGPGTRLTVT.

V and J are TRBV5-6 and TRBJ2-3; D is perhaps TRBD1 (5 bases). Trimming left V 4 bases short and J 4 bases short, with 16 bases between. The germline gives CDR1 SGHDT, CDR2 YYEEEE. The CDR3 has 15 amino acids. The CDR3 region is CASSPGLRFSDTQYF. The CDR3, as DNA: TGTGCCAGCAGCCCAGGGCTTCGGTTCTCAGATACGCAGTATTTT.

The chain is built from TRBV18 and TRBJ2-1; 13 bases map to TRBD2. The CDR3 has 15 residues. Losses at the gene ends were 3 bases for V and 4 bases for J; bases not matched to a gene: 0. Germline loops: CDR1 KGHSH, CDR2 LQKENI. The CDR3 region has the DNA TGTGCCAGCTCACCGACTAGCGGGAGGTACAATGAGCAGTTCTTC. It encodes CASSPTSGRYNEQFF.

The chain employs TRBV5-1 and TRBJ2-5, with 9 positions matching TRBD2. Matching the DNA end better, TRBJ2-7 makes the J call doubtful. CDR1 is SGHRS and CDR2 is YFSETQ in the germline V gene. The CDR3 totals 18 residues. CDR3 in amino acids: CASSLALMASGEKDEQYF. The CDR3 nucleotides read TGCGCCAGCAGCTTGGCCCTCATGGCTAGCGGGGAGAAGGACGAGCAGTACTTC.

The chain couples TRBV27 to TRBJ2-5; 11 nucleotides agree with TRBD2. The CDR3 is made up of 16 amino acids. In germline, CDR1 is MNHEY, CDR2 SMNVEV (reference sequence). The V and J ends lost 5 bases and 4 bases, in that order; junction bases with no gene match: 9. The CDR3 nucleotides are TGTGCCAGCAGTCCCCACACTAGCGGGGGTACAGAGACCCAGTACTTC. Protein: CASSPHTSGGTETQYF.

This clone was observed a few times. The V and J genes are TRBV7-9 and TRBJ1-3, with TRBD1 as a possible D gene (5 bases). Trimming removed 4 bases at V and 0 bases at J, with 19 bases between. The CDR3 length is 18 residues. Looked up from germline, CDR1 is SEHNR and CDR2 is FQNEAQ (reference sequence). DNA for the CDR3: TGTGCCAGCAGCTCGACCGCCCTCGGGGGGACCTCTGGAAACACCATATATTTT. Encoded protein: CASSSTALGGTSGNTIYF.

This clone was seen only a few times. The chain employs TRBV7-6 and TRBJ2-2; 11 bases map to TRBD2. V was pared by 4 bases and J by 4 bases, with 14 bases of the junction left unmatched. The length of the CDR3 is 19 residues. The germline V gene encodes CDR1 SGHVS and CDR2 FNYEAQ. The CDR3 is CASSSLQLAGVQRTGELFF. The CDR3 DNA reads TGTGCCAGCAGCTCCCTACAACTAGCGGGAGTTCAACGCACCGGGGAGCTGTTTTTT.

This chain connects TRBV5-4 to TRBJ1-1, with D hard to call. Germline V CDR1 and CDR2: SGHNT, YYREEE (reference sequence). This CDR3 is built from 14 residues. Trimming took off 0 bases at V and 6 bases at J, with 12 bases between the two ends. CDR3 DNA sequence: TGTGCCAGCAGCTTGGAAGTCGGGAGTGCTGAAGCTTTCTTT. This translates into CASSLEVGSAEAFF. The variable domain in full, completed from reference TRBV5-4 and TRBJ1-1, reads ETGVTQSPTHLIKTRGQQVTLRCSSQSGHNTVSWYQQALGQGPQFIFQYYREEENGRGNFPPRFSGLQFPNYSSELNVNALELDDSALYLCASSLEVGSAEAFFGQGTRLTVV.

This clone was seen once. The gene calls are TRBV7-9 and TRBJ2-5; D perhaps matches TRBD2 (5 bases). Trimming pared 6 bases from V and 0 bases from J, leaving 11 bases between. The CDR3 extends over 14 amino acids. CDR1 is SEHNR, CDR2 FQNEAQ, per germline (reference sequence). CDR3 sequence reads: CASRRTFNQETQYF. CDR3 sequence (DNA): TGTGCCAGCAGAAGGACTTTTAACCAAGAGACCCAGTACTTC.

V usage is TRBV29-1 and J usage is TRBJ2-5; 15 nucleotides align to TRBD2. The V segment lost 4 bases and the J segment 5 bases; nucleotides outside the gene matches: 20. Germline V CDR1 and CDR2: SQVTM, ANQGSEA. The CDR3 consists of 20 residues. CDR3 sequence: CSVGPLGGPGLAGGRETQYF. The CDR3 bases are TGCAGCGTTGGCCCCCTTGGGGGGCCGGGACTAGCGGGAGGTCGGGAGACCCAGTACTTC.

The gene calls are TRBV7-9 and TRBJ1-1; D might be TRBD1 (5 bases). With 5 bases removed from V and 3 bases from J, the gap between germline ends came to 22 bases. This CDR3 is 17 amino acids long. Germline loops: CDR1 SEHNR, CDR2 FQNEAQ (reference sequence). The CDR3 sequence: CASSPNTGYGVDTEAFF. CDR3 DNA sequence: TGTGCCAGCAGCCCGAACACAGGTTATGGGGTGGACACTGAAGCTTTCTTT.

In its sample, this clone was seen once. This sequence joins TRBV29-1 and TRBJ1-6, with 8 bases lining up with TRBD1. The germline V gene has CDR1 SQVTM and CDR2 ANQGSEA. CDR3 length equals 14 residues. Losses at the gene ends were 6 bases for V and 5 bases for J; bases not matched to a gene: 6. This CDR3 is CSVRGQGNNSPLHF. CDR3 nucleotide sequence: TGCAGCGTCCGAGGACAGGGCAATAATTCACCCCTCCACTTT.

The V call is TRBV12-5, the J call TRBJ2-5; 11 positions agree with TRBD2. With 1 base clipped from V and 7 bases from J, the junction kept 11 bases outside the gene matches. The CDR3 spans 17 residues. Germline CDR1 and CDR2: LGHNT and FRNRAP. The CDR3 loop is CASGLAVAGGLGGTQYF. Written as DNA, the CDR3 is TGTGCTAGTGGTTTGGCCGTAGCGGGGGGGCTCGGGGGGACCCAGTACTTC.

The CDR3 protein is CASSYQAGANEQFF. The CDR3 bases are TGTGCCAGCAGTTACCAAGCGGGGGCAAATGAGCAGTTCTTC. This chain connects TRBV6-5 to TRBJ2-1; 8 bases are shared with TRBD2. The germline gives CDR1 MNHEY, CDR2 SVGAGI. Germline trimming cut 2 bases from V and 7 bases from J; bases unmatched to any gene: 4. This CDR3 is built from 14 residues.

V usage is TRBV11-2 and J usage is TRBJ1-3; tentative D call: TRBD1 (5 bases). Trimming shortened V by 4 bases and J by 2 bases, and 18 bases separated the two germline ends. Germline CDR1 is SGHAT and CDR2 is FQNNGV. The CDR3 sequence is 17 residues long. The CDR3: CASSYGTSVRAGNTIYF. The CDR3, as DNA: TGTGCCAGCAGCTACGGTACAAGTGTCAGGGCTGGAAACACCATATATTTT.

V gene TRBV6-5 combines with J gene TRBJ1-4; D not resolved. The CDR3 covers 14 residues. V was clipped by 5 bases and J by 12 bases, with 19 bases between them. In germline, CDR1 is MNHEY, CDR2 SVGAGI. The chain's CDR3 is CASSPDLRPRELFF. The DNA for the CDR3 is TGTGCCAGCAGTCCCGACTTGAGACCACGGGAACTGTTTTTT.

This clone appeared once. V is TRBV25-1 and J is TRBJ2-6; perhaps TRBD1 as D (6 bases). CDR1 MGHDK and CDR2 SYGVNS come from the germline V gene. Trimming took 0 bases from V and 6 from J, leaving 9 bases between them. This CDR3 has 15 residues. The CDR3 DNA reads TGTGCCAGCAGTGAATATCAGGGGTTGGCCAACGTCCTGACTTTC. It translates to CASSEYQGLANVLTF.

The chain employs TRBV7-3 and TRBJ2-3, with D possibly matching TRBD1 (6 bases). This CDR3 has 14 residues. V lost 3 bases and J 1 base, leaving 8 bases between the germline ends. Germline CDR1 and CDR2: SGHTA and FQGTGA. In DNA form, the CDR3 reads TGTGCCAGCAGCTTGACAGGACGCACAGATACGCAGTATTTT. Protein product: CASSLTGRTDTQYF.

CDR3 loop: CASSQEMTGNYEQYF. Here the CDR3 DNA reads TGCGCCAGCAGCCAAGAGATGACGGGGAACTACGAGCAGTACTTC. The chain combines TRBV4-3 with TRBJ2-7; D perhaps matches TRBD2 (5 bases). CDR3 length: 15 residues. Germline-derived CDR1 and CDR2 are LGHNA and YSLEER. The V gene lost 0 bases and the J gene lost 3 bases, with 12 bases spanning the gap.

This clone was observed at least ten times. V usage is TRBV4-2 and J usage is TRBJ2-3, with 9 nucleotides matching TRBD2. Germline CDR1 and CDR2: LGHNA and YNFKEQ. This CDR3 comprises 20 residues. Trimming removed 0 bases from V and 1 base from J; junction bases left unmatched: 14. CDR3 region: CASSQERWAGGGIRTDTQYF. CDR3 nucleotides: TGTGCCAGCAGCCAAGAAAGGTGGGCGGGAGGGGGGATTCGCACAGATACGCAGTATTTT.

This chain uses TRBV11-2 with TRBJ2-2, with TRBD2 matching 9 bases. The trim removed 1 base at V and 6 bases at J, leaving 9 bases unmatched. The CDR3 is 17 amino acids. The germline V gene encodes CDR1 SGHAT and CDR2 FQNNGV. The CDR3 region is CASSLGRVAGVSGELFF. The CDR3 coding sequence is TGTGCCAGCAGCTTAGGGCGGGTAGCGGGGGTATCCGGGGAGCTGTTTTTT.

This chain connects TRBV30 to TRBJ2-1, with 7 nucleotides matching TRBD2. The CDR3 contains 21 residues. Germline CDR1 GTSNPN, CDR2 SVGIG (reference sequence). Trimming took 7 bases from V and 0 from J; bases not matched to a gene: 27. CDR3 nucleotides: TGTGCCTCCCGCCCCCTAAGGGGAGGGGCTTTTCTTGCCCTCTCCTACAATGAGCAGTTCTTC. Its translation is CASRPLRGGAFLALSYNEQFF.

V gene TRBV27 combines with J gene TRBJ1-2; TRBD1 agrees at 9 bases. Germline CDR1 reads MNHEY; CDR2 reads SMNVEV (reference sequence). V lost 6 bases and J lost 2; bases outside the gene matches: 7. This CDR3 is built from 15 residues. CDR3 bases: TGTGCCAGCAGACGACCCGGGACAGGGAACTATGGCTACACCTTC. It yields the protein CASRRPGTGNYGYTF.

This sequence joins TRBV4-3 and TRBJ1-2; 9 nucleotides align to TRBD1. V shed 1 base, J shed 11 bases, and the junction held 11 bases outside the gene matches. The CDR3 spans 15 residues. The germline V gene encodes CDR1 LGHNA and CDR2 YSLEER. In DNA form, the CDR3 reads TGCGCCAGCAGCCAAGCGTCCGGGACAGGGAACAGATACACCTTC. It codes for CASSQASGTGNRYTF.